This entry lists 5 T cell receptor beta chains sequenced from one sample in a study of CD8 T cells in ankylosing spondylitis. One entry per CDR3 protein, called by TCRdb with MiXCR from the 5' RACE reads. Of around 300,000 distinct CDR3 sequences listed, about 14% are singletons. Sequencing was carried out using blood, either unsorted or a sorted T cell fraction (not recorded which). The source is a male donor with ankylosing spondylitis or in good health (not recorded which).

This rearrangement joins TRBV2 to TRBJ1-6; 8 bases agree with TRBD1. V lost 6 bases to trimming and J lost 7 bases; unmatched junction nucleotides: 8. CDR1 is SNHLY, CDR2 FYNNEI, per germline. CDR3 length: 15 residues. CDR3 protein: CASRLDRVGNSPLHF. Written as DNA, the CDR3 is TGTGCCAGCAGGTTGGACAGGGTGGGAAATTCACCCCTCCACTTT. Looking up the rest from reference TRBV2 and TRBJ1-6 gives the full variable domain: EPEVTQTPSHQVTQMGQEVILRCVPISNHLYFYWYRQILGQKVEFLVSFYNNEISEKSEIFDDQFSVERPDGSNFTLKIRSTKLEDSAMYFCASRLDRVGNSPLHFGNGTRLTVT.

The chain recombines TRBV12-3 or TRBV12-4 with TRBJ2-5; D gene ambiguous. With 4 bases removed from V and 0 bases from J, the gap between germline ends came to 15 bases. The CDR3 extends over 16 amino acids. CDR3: CASSSGLGPHQETQYF. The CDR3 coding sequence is TGTGCCAGCAGTTCGGGTTTAGGGCCTCACCAAGAGACCCAGTACTTC.

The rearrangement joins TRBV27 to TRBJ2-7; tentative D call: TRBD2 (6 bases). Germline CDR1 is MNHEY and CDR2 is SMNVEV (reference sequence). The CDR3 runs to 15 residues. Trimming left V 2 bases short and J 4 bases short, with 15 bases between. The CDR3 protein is CASSLRDSVGYEQYF. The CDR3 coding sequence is TGTGCCAGCAGTTTAAGGGACTCTGTGGGGTACGAGCAGTACTTC.

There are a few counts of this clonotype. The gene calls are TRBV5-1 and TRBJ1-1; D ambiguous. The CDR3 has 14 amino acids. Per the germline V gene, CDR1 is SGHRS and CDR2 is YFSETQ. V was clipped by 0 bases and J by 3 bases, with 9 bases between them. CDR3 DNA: TGCGCCAGCAGCTTGGGTCGTGTGGACACTGAAGCTTTCTTT. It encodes CASSLGRVDTEAFF.

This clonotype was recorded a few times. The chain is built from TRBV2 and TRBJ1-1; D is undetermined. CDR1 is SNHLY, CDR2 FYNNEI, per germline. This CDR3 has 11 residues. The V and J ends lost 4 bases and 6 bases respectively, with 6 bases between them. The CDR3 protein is CASSGVPEAFF. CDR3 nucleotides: TGTGCCAGCAGTGGGGTTCCTGAAGCTTTCTTT.